This is a list of T cell receptor beta chains from one sample in a study of blood T cell dynamics during melanoma immunotherapy. TCRdb keeps only in-frame clones here, not all; method: immunoSEQ multiplex PCR. The data contain 25,000 to 30,000 clones, roughly 84% of them singletons. The specimen was blood, collected from a patient treated with checkpoint blockade. The receptors here all came from a human donor with melanoma. Each CDR3 is given without its conserved first and last residue. The order of the fields is J gene, V gene, D gene, clone size, CDR3 protein. The D gene is left open where the match is weak. Size tells how often a clone was seen (once, few, many) or the class of an expanded clone, and some rows leave it out.

J: TRBJ1-5
V: TRBV5-6
D: -
size: -
CDR3: ASSFLRSGNSNQPQH

J: -
V: TRBV9
D: TRBD1
size: -
CDR3: ASSPRTGGIDEQY

J: TRBJ2-7
V: TRBV19
D: TRBD2
size: -
CDR3: ASSIGGSGVPYEQY

J: TRBJ1-2
V: TRBV10-3
D: -
size: -
CDR3: AIGRELSGNYGYT

J: TRBJ1-1
V: TRBV9
D: -
size: -
CDR3: ASSVEIPEAF

J: TRBJ1-1
V: TRBV5-1
D: -
size: -
CDR3: ASSLDTGTEAF

J: TRBJ2-2
V: TRBV6-5
D: -
size: -
CDR3: ASNTPGTRLF

J: TRBJ1-2
V: TRBV9
D: -
size: -
CDR3: ASSVEPHEGYGYT

J: TRBJ1-2
V: TRBV5-1
D: -
size: -
CDR3: ASSFTPNPPGDYGYT

J: TRBJ2-7
V: TRBV25-1
D: TRBD1
size: -
CDR3: ASGKGQNSYEQY

J: TRBJ1-2
V: TRBV10-2
D: -
size: -
CDR3: ASSESRGNGYT

J: TRBJ2-5
V: TRBV5-4
D: -
size: -
CDR3: ASSFPSQETQY

J: TRBJ1-5
V: TRBV6-1
D: -
size: -
CDR3: ASRQGQDQPQH

J: TRBJ1-2
V: TRBV27
D: -
size: -
CDR3: ASSYDRRYGYT

J: TRBJ2-7
V: TRBV7-2
D: TRBD2
size: -
CDR3: ASSFASGGSSYEQY

J: TRBJ2-5
V: TRBV6-1
D: -
size: -
CDR3: ASSEGGRETQY

J: TRBJ2-7
V: TRBV7-4
D: -
size: -
CDR3: ASSLELRGCEQY

J: TRBJ1-2
V: TRBV30
D: -
size: -
CDR3: AWTRLSQGIYGYT

J: TRBJ2-6
V: TRBV19
D: -
size: -
CDR3: ASSFGLSGANVLT

J: TRBJ1-1
V: TRBV27
D: TRBD1
size: -
CDR3: ASKIRGRTEAF

J: TRBJ2-1
V: TRBV5-5
D: -
size: -
CDR3: ASSRSAGTPNEQF

J: TRBJ2-7
V: TRBV12-5
D: TRBD1
size: few
CDR3: ARTGDEQY

J: TRBJ1-1
V: TRBV5-4
D: -
size: -
CDR3: ASSLEGFWTEAF

J: TRBJ1-1
V: TRBV5-1
D: -
size: -
CDR3: ASSLDSKAF

J: TRBJ1-1
V: TRBV6-1
D: -
size: -
CDR3: ASIINTEAF

J: TRBJ2-2
V: TRBV7-6
D: TRBD1
size: -
CDR3: ASSLAQGEWTGELF

J: TRBJ2-7
V: TRBV11-2
D: -
size: few
CDR3: ASSFEYEQY

J: TRBJ1-1
V: TRBV27
D: -
size: -
CDR3: ASNRQGPNTEAF

J: TRBJ2-1
V: TRBV11-3
D: -
size: -
CDR3: ASSVGEYNEQF

J: TRBJ2-3
V: TRBV27
D: -
size: -
CDR3: ASTLPSTGIGTQY

J: TRBJ2-7
V: TRBV30
D: TRBD2
size: -
CDR3: AWETATRGVYEQY

J: TRBJ1-2
V: TRBV5-4
D: -
size: -
CDR3: ASSLAPISGYGYT

J: TRBJ1-4
V: TRBV2
D: -
size: -
CDR3: ASSDRRRVDGNEKLF

J: TRBJ1-1
V: TRBV5-6
D: TRBD1
size: -
CDR3: ASSRLRQGAINTEAF

J: TRBJ2-3
V: TRBV5-4
D: -
size: once
CDR3: ASSLTPNRDTQY

J: TRBJ1-2
V: TRBV29-1
D: -
size: -
CDR3: SVRPYWAEGYT

J: TRBJ2-3
V: TRBV2
D: TRBD1
size: -
CDR3: ASSELRGGQGAEDTQY

J: TRBJ1-1
V: TRBV29-1
D: TRBD1
size: -
CDR3: STAQDRGSGAF

J: TRBJ1-1
V: TRBV25-1
D: -
size: -
CDR3: ASSEVGGRNTEAF

J: TRBJ1-2
V: TRBV15
D: TRBD1
size: once
CDR3: ATSIRTGSGYT

J: TRBJ1-1
V: TRBV6-1
D: -
size: -
CDR3: ASSEYPGRNLNTEAF

J: TRBJ2-3
V: TRBV19
D: TRBD2
size: -
CDR3: ASSISGGAGDTQY

J: TRBJ1-3
V: TRBV9
D: TRBD1
size: -
CDR3: ASSVVNRGPGNTIY

J: TRBJ1-2
V: TRBV27
D: TRBD1
size: -
CDR3: ASSFTGTVDGYT

J: TRBJ2-2
V: TRBV5-4
D: -
size: -
CDR3: ASSLGRASTGELF

J: TRBJ2-7
V: TRBV5-4
D: TRBD2
size: -
CDR3: ASSPGGAWEQY

J: TRBJ2-7
V: TRBV28
D: -
size: -
CDR3: ASSLDPGRSYEQY

J: TRBJ1-1
V: TRBV6-1
D: -
size: -
CDR3: ASSERPLTPEAF

J: TRBJ2-1
V: TRBV19
D: TRBD2
size: -
CDR3: ASSIGASGGHPEQF